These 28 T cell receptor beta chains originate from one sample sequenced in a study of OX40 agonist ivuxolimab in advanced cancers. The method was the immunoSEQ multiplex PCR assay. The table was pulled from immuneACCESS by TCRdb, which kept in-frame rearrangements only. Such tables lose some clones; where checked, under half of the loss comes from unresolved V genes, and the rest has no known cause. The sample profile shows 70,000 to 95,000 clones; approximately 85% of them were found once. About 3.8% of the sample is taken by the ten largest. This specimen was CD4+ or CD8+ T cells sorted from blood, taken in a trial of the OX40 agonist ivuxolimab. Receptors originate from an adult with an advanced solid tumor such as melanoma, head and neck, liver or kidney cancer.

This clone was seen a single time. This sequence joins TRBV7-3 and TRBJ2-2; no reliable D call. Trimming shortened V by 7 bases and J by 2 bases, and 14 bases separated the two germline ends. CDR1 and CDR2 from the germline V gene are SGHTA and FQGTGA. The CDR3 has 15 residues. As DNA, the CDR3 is TGTGCCAGCACTCCCACTTCCGGAAACACCGGGGAGCTGTTTTTT. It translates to CASTPTSGNTGELFF.

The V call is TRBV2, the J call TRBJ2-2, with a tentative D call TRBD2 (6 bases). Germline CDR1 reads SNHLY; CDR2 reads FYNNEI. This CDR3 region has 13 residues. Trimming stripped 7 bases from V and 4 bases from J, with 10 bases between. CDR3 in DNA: TGTGCCAGCATTGCGGGACGCACCGGGGAGCTGTTTTTT. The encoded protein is CASIAGRTGELFF.

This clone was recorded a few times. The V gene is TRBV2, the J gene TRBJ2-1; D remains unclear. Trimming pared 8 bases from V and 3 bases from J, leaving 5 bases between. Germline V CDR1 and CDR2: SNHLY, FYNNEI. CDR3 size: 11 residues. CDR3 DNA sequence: TGTGCCAGCGATAGCTACAATGAGCAGTTCTTC. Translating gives CASDSYNEQFF.

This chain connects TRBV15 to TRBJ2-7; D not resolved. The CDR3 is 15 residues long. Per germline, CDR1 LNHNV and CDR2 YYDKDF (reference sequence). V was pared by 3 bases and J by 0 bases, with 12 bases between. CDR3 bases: TGTGCCACCAGCAGGGAGCGCCGAAGCTCCTACGAGCAGTACTTC. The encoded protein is CATSRERRSSYEQYF.

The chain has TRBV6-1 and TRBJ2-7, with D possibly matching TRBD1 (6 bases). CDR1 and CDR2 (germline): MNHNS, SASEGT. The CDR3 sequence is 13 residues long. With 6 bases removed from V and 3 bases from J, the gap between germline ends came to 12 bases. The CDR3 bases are TGTGCCAGCAGCTCGGGACAACTCTACGAGCAGTACTTC. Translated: CASSSGQLYEQYF.

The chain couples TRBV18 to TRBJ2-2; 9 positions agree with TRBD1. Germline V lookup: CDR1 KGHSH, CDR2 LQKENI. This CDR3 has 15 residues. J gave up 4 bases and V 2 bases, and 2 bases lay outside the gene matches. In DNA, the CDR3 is TGTGCCAGCTCACCAGGACAGGGGATCACCGGGGAGCTGTTTTTT. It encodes CASSPGQGITGELFF.

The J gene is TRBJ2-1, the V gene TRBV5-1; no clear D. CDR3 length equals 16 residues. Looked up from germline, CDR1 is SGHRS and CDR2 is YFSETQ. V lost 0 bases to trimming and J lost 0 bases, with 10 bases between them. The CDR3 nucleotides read TGCGCCAGCAGCTTGGTGGGCGAGAGCTCCTACAATGAGCAGTTCTTC. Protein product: CASSLVGESSYNEQFF.

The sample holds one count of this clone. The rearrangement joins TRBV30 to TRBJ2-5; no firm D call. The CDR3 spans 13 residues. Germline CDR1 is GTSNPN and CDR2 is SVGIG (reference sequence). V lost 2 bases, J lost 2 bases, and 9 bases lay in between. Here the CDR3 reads CAWSFGIQETQYF. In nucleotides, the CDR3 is TGTGCCTGGAGTTTTGGAATTCAAGAGACCCAGTACTTC.

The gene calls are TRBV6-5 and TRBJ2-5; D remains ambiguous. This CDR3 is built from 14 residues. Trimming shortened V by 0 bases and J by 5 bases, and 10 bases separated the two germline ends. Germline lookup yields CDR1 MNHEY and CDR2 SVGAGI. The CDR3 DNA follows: TGTGCCAGCAGTTACTCAGGGCAGGTGGAGACCCAGTACTTC. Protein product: CASSYSGQVETQYF.

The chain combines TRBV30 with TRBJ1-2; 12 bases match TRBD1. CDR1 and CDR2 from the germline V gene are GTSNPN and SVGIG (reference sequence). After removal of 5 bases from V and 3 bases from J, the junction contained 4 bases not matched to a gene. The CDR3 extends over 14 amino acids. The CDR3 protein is CAWGTGGLDYGYTF. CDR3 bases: TGTGCCTGGGGGACAGGGGGCTTGGACTATGGCTACACCTTC.

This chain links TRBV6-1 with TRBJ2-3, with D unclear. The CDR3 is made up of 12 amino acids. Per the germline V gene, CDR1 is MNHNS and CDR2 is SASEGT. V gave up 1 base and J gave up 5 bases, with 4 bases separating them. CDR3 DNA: TGTGCCAGCAGTGAAGGGAGAGATACGCAGTATTTT. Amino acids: CASSEGRDTQYF.

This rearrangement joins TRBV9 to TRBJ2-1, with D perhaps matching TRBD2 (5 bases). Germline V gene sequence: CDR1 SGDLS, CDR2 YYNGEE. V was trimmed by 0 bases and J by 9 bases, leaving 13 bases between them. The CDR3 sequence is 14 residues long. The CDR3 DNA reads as TGTGCCAGCAGCGTAGTATCCAGCGCGGGTGAGCAGTTCTTC. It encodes CASSVVSSAGEQFF.

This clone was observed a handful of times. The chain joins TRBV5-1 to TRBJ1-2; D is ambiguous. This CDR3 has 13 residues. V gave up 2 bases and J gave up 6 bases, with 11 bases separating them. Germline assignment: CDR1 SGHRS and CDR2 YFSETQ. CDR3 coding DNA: TGCGCCAGCAGCTTAAACAGCTACAATGGCTACACCTTC. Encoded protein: CASSLNSYNGYTF.

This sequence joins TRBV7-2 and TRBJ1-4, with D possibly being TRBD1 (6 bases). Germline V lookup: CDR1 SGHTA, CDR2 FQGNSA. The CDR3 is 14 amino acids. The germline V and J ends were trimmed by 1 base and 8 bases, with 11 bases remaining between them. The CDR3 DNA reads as TGTGCCAGCAGCTTAGGGGGGGCTGGCGAAAAACTGTTTTTT. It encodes CASSLGGAGEKLFF.

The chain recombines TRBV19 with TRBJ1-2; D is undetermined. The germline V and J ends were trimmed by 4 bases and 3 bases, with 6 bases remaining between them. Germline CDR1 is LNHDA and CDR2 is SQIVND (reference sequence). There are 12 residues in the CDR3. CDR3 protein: CASSNKDYGYTF. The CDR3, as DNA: TGTGCCAGTAGTAACAAGGACTATGGCTACACCTTC.

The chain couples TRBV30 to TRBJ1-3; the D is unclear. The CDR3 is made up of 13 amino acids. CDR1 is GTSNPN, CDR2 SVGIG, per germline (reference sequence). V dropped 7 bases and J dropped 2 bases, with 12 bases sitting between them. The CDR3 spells CASDLGPGNTIYF. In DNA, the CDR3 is TGTGCCTCCGATCTCGGGCCTGGAAACACCATATATTTT.

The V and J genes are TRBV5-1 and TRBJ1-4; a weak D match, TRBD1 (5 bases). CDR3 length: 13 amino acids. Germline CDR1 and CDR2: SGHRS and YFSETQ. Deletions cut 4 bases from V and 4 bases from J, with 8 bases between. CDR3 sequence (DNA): TGCGCCAGCAGCCGACAGATTAATGAAAAACTGTTTTTT. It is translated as CASSRQINEKLFF.

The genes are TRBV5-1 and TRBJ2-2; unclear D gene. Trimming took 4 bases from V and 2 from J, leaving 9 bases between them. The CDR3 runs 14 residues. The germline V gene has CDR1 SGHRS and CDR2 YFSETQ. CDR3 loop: CASSPAINTGELFF. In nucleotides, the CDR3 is TGCGCCAGCAGCCCGGCGATTAACACCGGGGAGCTGTTTTTT.

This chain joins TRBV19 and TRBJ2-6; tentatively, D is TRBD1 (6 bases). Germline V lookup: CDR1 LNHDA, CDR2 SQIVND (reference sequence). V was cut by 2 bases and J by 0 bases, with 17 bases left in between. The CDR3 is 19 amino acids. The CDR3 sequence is CASSIPRVGTTSGANVLTF. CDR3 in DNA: TGTGCCAGTAGTATACCCCGAGTCGGGACAACCTCTGGGGCCAACGTCCTGACTTTC.

The CDR3 sequence: CASSSGQHEQYF. The DNA for the CDR3 is TGTGCCAGCAGTTCGGGCCAGCACGAGCAGTACTTC. The V and J genes are TRBV28 and TRBJ2-7; D is ambiguous. The germline gives CDR1 MDHEN, CDR2 SYDVKM. The V and J ends lost 4 bases and 5 bases respectively, with 9 bases between them. This CDR3 is built from 12 residues.

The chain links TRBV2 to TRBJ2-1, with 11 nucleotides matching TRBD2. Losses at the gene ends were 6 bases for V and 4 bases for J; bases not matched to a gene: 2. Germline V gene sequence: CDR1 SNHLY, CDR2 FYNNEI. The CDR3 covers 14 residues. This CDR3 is CASRPSGGYNEQFF. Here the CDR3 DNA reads TGTGCCAGCAGGCCTAGCGGGGGGTACAATGAGCAGTTCTTC.

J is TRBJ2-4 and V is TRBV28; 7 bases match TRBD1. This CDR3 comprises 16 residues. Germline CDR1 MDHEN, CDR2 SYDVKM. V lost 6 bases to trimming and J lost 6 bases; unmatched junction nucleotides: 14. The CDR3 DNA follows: TGTGCCAGCAGAGGGGGCAACCCCATCTCCGGAAACATTCAGTACTTC. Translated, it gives CASRGGNPISGNIQYF.

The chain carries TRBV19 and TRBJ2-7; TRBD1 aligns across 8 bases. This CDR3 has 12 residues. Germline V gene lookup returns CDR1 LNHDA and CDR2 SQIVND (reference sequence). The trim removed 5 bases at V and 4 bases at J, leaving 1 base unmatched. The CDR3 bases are TGTGCCAGTAGTCGGACAGGGTACGAGCAGTACTTC. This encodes CASSRTGYEQYF.

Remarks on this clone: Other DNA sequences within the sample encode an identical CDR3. CDR3 in amino acids: CASRRTGGGGIQPQHF. Written as DNA, the CDR3 is TGTGCCAGCCGGCGGACAGGGGGAGGGGGGATTCAGCCCCAGCATTTT. The chain has TRBV19 and TRBJ1-5; 10 nucleotides agree with TRBD1. Germline V gene sequence: CDR1 LNHDA, CDR2 SQIVND (reference sequence). The V gene end was trimmed by 9 bases and the J gene end by 6 bases; junction bases not matched to a gene: 14. The CDR3 consists of 16 residues.

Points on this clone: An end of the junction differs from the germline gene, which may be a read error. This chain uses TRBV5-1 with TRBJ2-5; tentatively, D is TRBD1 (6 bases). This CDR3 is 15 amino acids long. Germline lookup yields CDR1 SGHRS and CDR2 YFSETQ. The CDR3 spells CASSLIGQPQGTQYF. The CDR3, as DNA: TGCGCCAGCAGCTTAATAGGACAGCCCCAAGGGACCCAGTACTTC.

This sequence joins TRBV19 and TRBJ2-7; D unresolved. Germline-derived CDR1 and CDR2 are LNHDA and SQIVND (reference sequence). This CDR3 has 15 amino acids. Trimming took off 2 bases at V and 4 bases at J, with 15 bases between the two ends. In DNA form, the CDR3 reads TGTGCCAGTAGTATAAATCGCTTTACTCGATACGAGCAGTACTTC. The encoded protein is CASSINRFTRYEQYF.

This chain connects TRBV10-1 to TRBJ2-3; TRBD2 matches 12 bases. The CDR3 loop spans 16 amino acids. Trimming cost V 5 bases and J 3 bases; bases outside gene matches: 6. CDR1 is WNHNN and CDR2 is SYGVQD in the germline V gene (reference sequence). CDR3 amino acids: CASSTGLAGLTDTQYF. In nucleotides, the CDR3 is TGCGCCAGCAGTACCGGACTAGCGGGACTGACAGATACGCAGTATTTT.

CDR3 DNA sequence: TGCGCCAGCAGCTTCGGACTAGCCGAAGATGAGCAGTTCTTC. Translation gives CASSFGLAEDEQFF. The chain combines TRBV5-1 with TRBJ2-1, with TRBD2 matching over 8 bases. Germline CDR1 reads SGHRS; CDR2 reads YFSETQ. The CDR3 is made up of 14 amino acids. V trimming: 2 bases; J trimming: 8 bases; junction bases outside the gene matches: 6.